Each of the 17 T cell receptor beta chains below was sequenced from the same sample in a study of blood T cell repertoires in COVID-19. The assay was immunoSEQ multiplex PCR, and TCRdb's table has in-frame clones only and misses some. Seen here are 130,000 or so clones, roughly 80% observed once, and the top ten hold just over 9%. Sequences were obtained from PBMCs or T cells enriched from blood (not recorded which). The receptors come from a man aged 50-59 years who had recovered from COVID-19.

As for this clone: The junction and the germline gene differ at one end; a read error may be behind it. The chain uses TRBV6-5 and TRBJ2-6; D call uncertain. The CDR3 covers 14 residues. Germline CDR1 and CDR2: MNHEY and SVGAGI. CDR3 loop: CASGYSSGANVLTF. CDR3 coding DNA: TGTGCCAGCGGTTATAGCTCTGGGGCCAACGTCCTGACTTTC.

This clone occurred once. The chain carries TRBV14 and TRBJ2-7, with 7 bases identical to TRBD1. Germline V gene data show CDR1 as SGHDN and CDR2 as FVKESK. The CDR3 loop spans 13 amino acids. Unmatched junction bases numbered 4, after V lost 4 bases and J lost 4 bases. Here the CDR3 reads CASSLPGQYEQYF. The CDR3 coding sequence is TGTGCCAGCAGCCTACCGGGACAGTACGAGCAGTACTTC.

A note on this clone: Additional DNA sequences in this sample encode the identical CDR3. The CDR3: CASSQAGGYTF. CDR3 nucleotides: TGTGCCAGCAGCCAAGCGGGGGGCTACACCTTC. V gene TRBV3-1 (or the pseudogene TRBV3-2) combines with J gene TRBJ1-2; D gene unclear. The ends were cut back, 1 base at V and 8 bases at J, with 5 bases in the middle. There are 11 residues in the CDR3. Looked up from germline, CDR1 is LGHDT and CDR2 is YNNKEL (reference sequence).

The chain employs TRBV9 and TRBJ2-1, with 12 nucleotides matching TRBD2. V gave up 0 bases and J gave up 9 bases; unmatched junction bases: 4. Germline CDR1 and CDR2: SGDLS and YYNGEE. This CDR3 is 15 amino acids long. The CDR3 DNA sequence: TGTGCCAGCAGCGTAGGACTAGCGGGGGACGGTGAGCAGTTCTTC. Protein product: CASSVGLAGDGEQFF.

The gene calls are TRBV28 and TRBJ1-2, with TRBD1 matching over 7 bases. This CDR3 is 13 amino acids long. V lost 5 bases and J lost 4; bases outside the gene matches: 4. Germline loops: CDR1 MDHEN, CDR2 SYDVKM. CDR3 in amino acids: CASSPPGGYGYTF. CDR3 nucleotides: TGTGCCAGCAGTCCCCCAGGGGGCTATGGCTACACCTTC.

This clone has just a few counts. This chain links TRBV5-1 with TRBJ2-7, with 7 positions matching TRBD1. CDR3 length equals 14 residues. Germline V gene data show CDR1 as SGHRS and CDR2 as YFSETQ. The ends lost 3 bases at V and 2 bases at J; junction bases unmatched: 5. The CDR3 sequence: CASSSLDRTYEQYF. Here the CDR3 DNA reads TGCGCCAGCAGCTCCCTGGACAGGACCTACGAGCAGTACTTC.

The chain links TRBV12-3 or TRBV12-4 to TRBJ1-1; D not certain. V gave up 8 bases and J gave up 5 bases, with 12 bases separating them. The CDR3 extends over 12 amino acids. CDR3 sequence (DNA): TGTGCCAGCCTTAAGAGGCATACTGAAGCTTTCTTT. Amino acids: CASLKRHTEAFF.

The V gene is TRBV24-1, the J gene TRBJ1-6, with TRBD1 matching over 10 bases. V lost 4 bases, J lost 9 bases, and 5 bases stayed unmatched. Germline assignment: CDR1 KGHDR and CDR2 SFDVKD. This CDR3 spans 15 amino acids. CDR3 region: CATSDGTGESSPLHF. CDR3 coding DNA: TGTGCCACCAGTGACGGGACAGGGGAGAGTTCACCCCTCCACTTT.

J is TRBJ1-1 and V is TRBV6-4, with 7 bases that match TRBD1. From germline, CDR1 is MRHNA and CDR2 SNTAGT. This CDR3 has 14 residues. With V trimmed by 3 bases and J by 5 bases, 6 bases remained unmatched. The CDR3 protein is CASSEGGASTEAFF. The CDR3 DNA is TGTGCCAGCAGTGAAGGGGGCGCGTCGACTGAAGCTTTCTTT.

The V and J genes are TRBV19 and TRBJ2-3, with D maybe TRBD2 (6 bases). Trimming took 6 bases from V and 0 from J, leaving 13 bases between them. In germline, CDR1 is LNHDA, CDR2 SQIVND (reference sequence). This CDR3 has 15 amino acids. The CDR3 coding sequence is TGTGCCAGTAGCTTGGACTACACTAGCACAGATACGCAGTATTTT. Translated, it gives CASSLDYTSTDTQYF.

This clone was seen more than once but under ten times. This chain uses TRBV7-8 with TRBJ2-2; D possibly corresponds to TRBD2 (5 bases). CDR3 length: 17 amino acids. The V and J ends lost 4 bases and 1 base respectively, with 16 bases between them. Germline V CDR1 and CDR2: SGHVS, FQNEAQ. This chain's CDR3 is CASSWRTARMNTGELFF. The CDR3 coding sequence is TGTGCCAGCAGCTGGCGGACTGCGAGAATGAACACCGGGGAGCTGTTTTTT. The full variable domain, completed using reference TRBV7-8 and TRBJ2-2, is GAGVSQSPRYKVAKRGQDVALRCDPISGHVSLFWYQQALGQGPEFLTYFQNEAQLDKSGLPSDRFFAERPEGSVSTLKIQRTQQEDSAVYLCASSWRTARMNTGELFFGEGSRLTVL.

The CDR3 here is CASSLFGTGSYEQYF. The CDR3 nucleotides read TGTGCCAGCAGCTTATTCGGGACAGGGAGCTACGAGCAGTACTTC. The chain combines TRBV9 with TRBJ2-7, with 9 bases that match TRBD1. CDR1 is SGDLS, CDR2 YYNGEE, per germline. The CDR3 contains 15 residues. V was clipped by 4 bases and J by 3 bases; unmatched bases: 8.

This chain links TRBV5-4 with TRBJ2-3; 7 bases agree with TRBD2. The CDR3 has 14 residues. The junction had 6 bases not matched to a gene; V was cut back by 6 bases and J by 2 bases. Germline lookup yields CDR1 SGHNT and CDR2 YYREEE (reference sequence). The CDR3 is CASKGGGATDTQYF. In nucleotides, the CDR3 is TGTGCCAGCAAAGGCGGGGGTGCCACAGATACGCAGTATTTT.

J is TRBJ2-7 and V is TRBV5-1; D is possibly TRBD1 (5 bases). The CDR3 consists of 20 residues. V gave up 1 base and J gave up 1 base, with 27 bases separating them. The V gene's germline CDR1 is SGHRS and CDR2 YFSETQ. DNA for the CDR3: TGCGCCAGCAGCTTGTCCCACCGACCCCAGGGTACCCCGATATCCTACGAGCAGTACTTC. It translates to CASSLSHRPQGTPISYEQYF.

The chain links TRBV18 to TRBJ2-3, with no clear D. Germline CDR1 is KGHSH and CDR2 is LQKENI. This CDR3 is 14 amino acids long. Trimming removed 3 bases from V and 1 base from J, with 8 bases in between. Here the CDR3 DNA reads TGTGCCAGCTCACCGGCCCTTCGCACAGATACGCAGTATTTT. Amino acid sequence: CASSPALRTDTQYF.

The chain recombines TRBV10-2 with TRBJ2-7; TRBD1 matches 7 bases. This CDR3 has 14 residues. Germline V CDR1 and CDR2: WSHSY, SAAADI. J lost 1 base, V lost 6 bases, and 6 bases had no gene match. The CDR3 sequence: CASRPGQLSYEQYF. In nucleotides, the CDR3 is TGCGCCAGCAGGCCGGGACAGCTTTCCTACGAGCAGTACTTC.

The rearrangement joins TRBV19 to TRBJ2-5, with TRBD1 matching 8 bases. The germline V gene has CDR1 LNHDA and CDR2 SQIVND (reference sequence). With 1 base clipped from V and 4 bases from J, the junction kept 11 bases outside the gene matches. The CDR3 contains 17 residues. The CDR3 region has the DNA TGTGCCAGTAGTATAGGCCAACGACAGGGGACAGGAGAGACCCAGTACTTC. Its protein is CASSIGQRQGTGETQYF.